These 14 T cell receptor beta chains came from one sample sequenced in a study of blood T cell repertoires in COVID-19. TCRdb's table, derived via immunoSEQ multiplex PCR, lists solely in-frame clones and lacks some. The data show more than 95,000 clones, with 88% seen just once and about 1.6% held by the top ten. The sequenced sample consisted of peripheral blood. The receptors stem from a human donor in a cohort sampled during active COVID-19.

This rearrangement joins TRBV4-2 to TRBJ1-2, with no clear D. Looked up from germline, CDR1 is LGHNA and CDR2 is YNFKEQ. The germline V and J ends were trimmed by 0 bases and 7 bases, with 15 bases remaining between them. This CDR3 is built from 15 residues. The CDR3 spells CASSQDAGRVAGYTF. DNA of the CDR3: TGTGCCAGCAGCCAAGATGCGGGAAGGGTTGCTGGCTACACCTTC.

The rearrangement links TRBV5-1 to TRBJ2-1; 9 nucleotides agree with TRBD2. This CDR3 has 15 residues. The ends lost 1 base at V and 7 bases at J; junction bases unmatched: 6. CDR1 SGHRS and CDR2 YFSETQ come from the germline V gene. The CDR3 protein is CASSLPGLAFNEQFF. The DNA for the CDR3 is TGCGCCAGCAGCTTGCCTGGACTAGCGTTTAATGAGCAGTTCTTC. The variable domain in full, completed from reference TRBV5-1 and TRBJ2-1, reads KAGVTQTPRYLIKTRGQQVTLSCSPISGHRSVSWYQQTPGQGLQFLFEYFSETQRNKGNFPGRFSGRQFSNSRSEMNVSTLELGDSALYLCASSLPGLAFNEQFFGPGTRLTVL.

The chain has TRBV5-1 and TRBJ2-3; TRBD1 agrees at 11 bases. The CDR3 length is 16 residues. In germline, CDR1 is SGHRS, CDR2 YFSETQ. J gave up 5 bases and V 3 bases, and 8 bases lay outside the gene matches. CDR3 loop: CASSSDTGTGGDTQYF. DNA for the CDR3: TGCGCCAGCAGCTCAGACACAGGGACAGGGGGAGATACGCAGTATTTT.

The chain is built from TRBV5-4 and TRBJ2-7; 9 bases align to TRBD1. J lost 0 bases, V lost 3 bases, and 10 bases had no gene match. This CDR3 has 17 amino acids. Germline CDR1 SGHNT, CDR2 YYREEE (reference sequence). CDR3 amino acids: CASSSAPGTGSSYEQYF. The CDR3 DNA reads as TGTGCCAGCAGCTCCGCACCAGGGACAGGGAGCTCCTACGAGCAGTACTTC. Looking up the rest from reference TRBV5-4 and TRBJ2-7 gives the full variable domain: ETGVTQSPTHLIKTRGQQVTLRCSSQSGHNTVSWYQQALGQGPQFIFQYYREEENGRGNFPPRFSGLQFPNYSSELNVNALELDDSALYLCASSSAPGTGSSYEQYFGPGTRLTVT.

The chain employs TRBV2 and TRBJ1-2, with 8 positions matching TRBD1. The CDR3 extends over 15 amino acids. The V gene's germline CDR1 is SNHLY and CDR2 FYNNEI. With 2 bases clipped from V and 4 bases from J, the junction kept 6 bases outside the gene matches. The CDR3 sequence: CASSESAGGLYGYTF. The CDR3, as DNA: TGTGCCAGCAGTGAATCTGCAGGGGGCCTCTATGGCTACACCTTC.

The chain carries TRBV30 and TRBJ2-1, with 8 bases fitting TRBD2. Germline trimming cut 3 bases from V and 2 bases from J; bases unmatched to any gene: 0. Germline assignment: CDR1 GTSNPN and CDR2 SVGIG (reference sequence). The CDR3 sequence is 13 residues long. Here the CDR3 DNA reads TGTGCCTGGAGCGGGGGGGCCTACAATGAGCAGTTCTTC. Translating it yields CAWSGGAYNEQFF. The whole variable domain, remainder taken from reference TRBV30 and TRBJ2-1, is SQTIHQWPATLVQPVGSPLSLECTVEGTSNPNLYWYRQAAGRGLQLLFYSVGIGQISSEVPQNLSASRPQDRQFILSSKKLLLSDSGFYLCAWSGGAYNEQFFGPGTRLTVL.

This chain links TRBV9 with TRBJ1-2; tentative D call: TRBD1 (6 bases). This CDR3 region has 14 residues. Trimming cost V 5 bases and J 0 bases, with 11 bases left between them. The V gene's germline CDR1 is SGDLS and CDR2 YYNGEE. The CDR3 loop reads CASSPRTANYGYTF. The CDR3 nucleotides read TGTGCCAGCAGTCCCAGGACAGCTAACTATGGCTACACCTTC.

This chain links TRBV7-8 with TRBJ2-2, with D maybe TRBD2 (5 bases). The CDR3 is made up of 13 amino acids. The ends were cut back, 1 base at V and 6 bases at J, with 6 bases in the middle. In germline, CDR1 is SGHVS, CDR2 FQNEAQ. The CDR3 spells CASSLGGSGELFF. As DNA, the CDR3 is TGTGCCAGCAGCTTAGGCGGGTCCGGGGAGCTGTTTTTT.

The chain uses TRBV5-1 and TRBJ2-3, with TRBD1 matching 7 bases. Germline V gives CDR1 SGHRS, CDR2 YFSETQ. After removal of 3 bases from V and 2 bases from J, the junction contained 9 bases not matched to a gene. CDR3 length: 16 residues. CDR3 sequence (DNA): TGCGCCAGCAGCTCCGGACAGGAATCCTCCACAGATACGCAGTATTTT. Translation gives CASSSGQESSTDTQYF. The whole variable domain, filled in from reference TRBV5-1 and TRBJ2-3, reads KAGVTQTPRYLIKTRGQQVTLSCSPISGHRSVSWYQQTPGQGLQFLFEYFSETQRNKGNFPGRFSGRQFSNSRSEMNVSTLELGDSALYLCASSSGQESSTDTQYFGPGTRLTVL.

CDR3 loop: CASSQDLRGARTEAFF. The CDR3 DNA sequence: TGTGCCAGCAGCCAAGATCTCCGGGGAGCGAGGACTGAAGCTTTCTTT. The chain uses TRBV14 and TRBJ1-1; D not resolved. CDR3 length equals 16 residues. Deletions cut 0 bases from V and 5 bases from J, with 16 bases between. Germline CDR1 and CDR2: SGHDN and FVKESK.

V usage is TRBV7-9 and J usage is TRBJ1-4; the D gene is possibly TRBD1 (5 bases). The germline CDR1 and CDR2 sequences are SEHNR and FQNEAQ (reference sequence). The CDR3 loop spans 15 amino acids. Trimming cost V 5 bases and J 7 bases, with 17 bases left between them. DNA of the CDR3: TGTGCCAGCAGCCCGGGGACTTCCGCCGGTGAAAAACTGTTTTTT. Translation: CASSPGTSAGEKLFF. The full variable domain, its missing parts supplied by reference TRBV7-9 and TRBJ1-4, is DTGVSQNPRHKITKRGQNVTFRCDPISEHNRLYWYRQTLGQGPEFLTYFQNEAQLEKSRLLSDRFSAERPKGSFSTLEIQRTEQGDSAMYLCASSPGTSAGEKLFFGSGTQLSVL.

The chain links TRBV6-5 to TRBJ1-4; perhaps TRBD1 as D (5 bases). CDR1 is MNHEY and CDR2 is SVGAGI in the germline V gene. Trimming cost V 0 bases and J 8 bases, with 7 bases left between them. CDR3 length equals 13 residues. The CDR3 DNA is TGTGCCAGCAGTTACTCCGGGGGGGAAAAACTGTTTTTT. Protein sequence: CASSYSGGEKLFF.

This chain links TRBV13 with TRBJ2-7; 14 bases are a match to TRBD2. V trimming: 5 bases; J trimming: 0 bases; junction bases outside the gene matches: 18. This CDR3 region has 21 residues. The germline gives CDR1 PRHDT, CDR2 FYEKMQ (reference sequence). The CDR3 sequence is CASSQAIPGTSGSPYSYEQYF. The CDR3 DNA follows: TGTGCCAGCAGCCAAGCTATACCCGGGACTAGCGGGAGTCCCTACTCCTACGAGCAGTACTTC.

The chain uses TRBV19 and TRBJ2-7; 10 bases line up with TRBD1. Germline CDR1 and CDR2: LNHDA and SQIVND (reference sequence). V dropped 6 bases and J dropped 5; count of bases not matched to a gene: 4. This CDR3 region has 13 residues. The DNA of the CDR3 is TGTGCCAGTAGCGGGGACAGGGGCAACGAGCAGTACTTC. It encodes CASSGDRGNEQYF.